This is a list of T cell receptor beta chains from one sample in a study of cytomegalovirus exposure and HLA in healthy donors. Sequencing was performed with immunoSEQ multiplex PCR; in TCRdb, only in-frame clones are kept and a portion is missing. The sample has about 200,000 clones; about 72% are singletons. What was sequenced was PBMCs. The receptor set was obtained from a male donor in good health and CMV-seronegative. Each CDR3 is given with its conserved first and last residue. Fields, in order: V gene, clone size, CDR3 length, D gene, J gene, CDR3 DNA, CDR3 protein. A D gene is named only where the DNA matches it firmly. Not all rows give a size; the values are once, few, many and, for expanded clones, a class.

>TRBV18|-|15|TRBD1|TRBJ2-7
TGTGCCAGCTCCCGGGACAGGGGGCAAGCAGACGAGCAGTACTTC
CASSRDRGQADEQYF
>TRBV5-1|-|15|-|TRBJ2-2
TGCGCCAGCAGTCCCATCCGGGGAGAATACGGGGAGCTGTTTTTT
CASSPIRGEYGELFF
>TRBV7-2|-|14|TRBD1|TRBJ2-3
TGTGCCAGCACCTGGGACAGGGCGGCAGATACGCAGTATTTT
CASTWDRAADTQYF
>TRBV2|-|17|-|TRBJ2-5
TGTGCCAGCAGTGGAGGGCCTGGCGCGGGGTCTCCGGAGACCCAGTACTTC
CASSGGPGAGSPETQYF
>TRBV30|-|17|TRBD2|TRBJ2-7
TGTGCCTGGAGTACCATGATCAAGACTAGCGCTAGTTACGAGCAGTACTTC
CAWSTMIKTSASYEQYF
>TRBV6-5|-|15|-|TRBJ2-7
TGTGCCAGCCTCCCAATGGCGGGTTTCTCCTACGAGCAGTACTTC
CASLPMAGFSYEQYF
>TRBV4-1|once|16|TRBD2|TRBJ2-1
TGCGCCAGCAGCCGCGGTACCGGGACTAGCGGTGGGGAGCAGTTCTTC
CASSRGTGTSGGEQFF
>TRBV10-3|-|14|TRBD1|TRBJ1-1
TGTGCCATCAGCACCTCGGGACAGTACACTGAAGCTTTCTTT
CAISTSGQYTEAFF
>TRBV6-5|-|14|TRBD1|TRBJ2-2
TGTGCCAGCAGGGTCAGACAGGGGACCGGGGAGCTGTTTTTT
CASRVRQGTGELFF
>TRBV30|few|14|TRBD1|TRBJ2-3
TGTGCCTGGAATGCAGGGGGTTGGGGAGATACGCAGTATTTT
CAWNAGGWGDTQYF
>TRBV10-1|-|14|-|TRBJ2-7
TGCGCCAGCAGTGATTTACCGGGAGCTTACGAGCAGTACTTC
CASSDLPGAYEQYF
>TRBV5-6|few|14|-|TRBJ2-3
TGTGCCAGCAGCTTGTACCTAGTCCCAAATACGCAGTATTTT
CASSLYLVPNTQYF
>TRBV29-1|once|13|TRBD1|TRBJ1-2
TGCAGCGTCGCAGGGGGCTGGGACTATGGCTACACCTTC
CSVAGGWDYGYTF
>TRBV9|-|17|TRBD2|TRBJ2-5
TGTGCCAGCAGCGTAGGGCTAGCGGGAGCCTCGGGGGAGACCCAGTACTTC
CASSVGLAGASGETQYF
>TRBV7-8|-|16|-|TRBJ2-6
TGTGCCAGCAGCTTATCCGGGAGCTCTGGGGCCAACGTCCTGACTTTC
CASSLSGSSGANVLTF
>TRBV6-4|medium-sized|14|TRBD2|TRBJ2-3
TGTGCCAGCAGTCCTAGCGGGGGCACAGATACGCAGTATTTT
CASSPSGGTDTQYF
>TRBV5-1|-|15|-|TRBJ2-3
TGCGCCAGCAGCCCGGCAGGGGGGTCCACAGATACGCAGTATTTT
CASSPAGGSTDTQYF
>TRBV7-3|-|19|TRBD2|TRBJ2-2
TGTGCCAGCAGCTTAGGTCGTCTAGCGGGAGGCGTAAGCACCGGGGAGCTGTTTTTT
CASSLGRLAGGVSTGELFF
>TRBV5-4|-|14|-|TRBJ2-3
TGTGCCAGCAGCTCGGTCGGTCGCACAGATACGCAGTATTTT
CASSSVGRTDTQYF
>TRBV6-5|-|15|-|TRBJ2-1
TGTGCCAGCTACTCCAAAATCCAGGGGTACAATGAGCAGTTCTTC
CASYSKIQGYNEQFF
>TRBV5-1|-|16|TRBD2|TRBJ2-7
TGCGCCAGCAGTCACGGACTAGCGGGAGGAAAATACGAGCAGTACTTC
CASSHGLAGGKYEQYF
>TRBV7-9|-|15|-|TRBJ2-7
TGTGCCAGCAGCCCGGACAGGGAGGGCTCCTACGAGCAGTACTTC
CASSPDREGSYEQYF
>TRBV19|once|17|-|TRBJ2-7
TGTGCCAGTAGGGCGGGACCCGTAGGGTCCCCATTCTACGAGCAGTACTTC
CASRAGPVGSPFYEQYF
>TRBV6-6|few|13|TRBD2|TRBJ2-7
TGTGCCAGCAGGTATAGCGGGAGTGACGAGCAGTACTTC
CASRYSGSDEQYF
>TRBV27|-|18|TRBD1|TRBJ2-4
TGTGCCAGCAGTCCGCGGACAGGGGGGAGGGGGGGGTGGGGCATTCAGTACTTC
CASSPRTGGRGGWGIQYF
>TRBV7-9|-|13|TRBD1|TRBJ1-1
TGTGCCAGCAGCTTAGCAACGACAGGGAGCCAAACTTTT
CASSLATTGSQTF
>TRBV28|-|20|-|TRBJ2-6
TGTGCCAGCAGTTTAGGCCCAGGCCAGCCCACCGGCTCTGGGGCCAACGTCCTGACTTTC
CASSLGPGQPTGSGANVLTF
>TRBV2|-|15|-|TRBJ1-5
TGTGCCAGCAGTGCACAGGGAGGGGCATATCAGCCCCAGCATTTT
CASSAQGGAYQPQHF
>TRBV7-9|-|14|TRBD2|TRBJ2-7
TGTTCCAGCAGCTTAATCAGGGAGGGATACGAGCAGTACTTC
CSSSLIREGYEQYF
>TRBV2|once|10|-|TRBJ2-7
TGTGCCAGCAGTACATACGAGCAGTACTTC
CASSTYEQYF
>TRBV7-9|few|13|-|TRBJ1-1
TGTGCCAGCAGCTTAGCACAGGGCACTGAAGCTTTCTTT
CASSLAQGTEAFF
>TRBV19|few|14|-|TRBJ1-1
TGTGCCAGTAGTATTGAGGACATGAACACTGAAGCTTTCTTT
CASSIEDMNTEAFF
>TRBV6-5|-|14|TRBD1|TRBJ2-7
TGTGCCAGTTATTCGACTGGGACAGCTTTCGAGCAGTACTTC
CASYSTGTAFEQYF
>TRBV30|-|16|TRBD2|TRBJ2-5
TGTGCCTGGAGTGTAACTGGACTAGCGGGACAAGAGACCCAGTACTTC
CAWSVTGLAGQETQYF
>TRBV12-5|-|17|TRBD2|TRBJ2-1
TGTGCTAGTGGTTTGGTAGGGATAGCGGGGGATTACAATGAGCAGTTCTTC
CASGLVGIAGDYNEQFF
>TRBV25-1|-|13|-|TRBJ2-7
TGTGCCAGCAGTGAAGGGTGGACAGACGAGCAGTACTTC
CASSEGWTDEQYF
>TRBV7-9|-|14|-|TRBJ2-7
TGTGCCAGCAGCTCCACAATGGCCTCCTACGAGCAGTACTTC
CASSSTMASYEQYF
>TRBV7-9|-|15|-|TRBJ2-3
TGTGCCAGCAGCTTAACTAGCATCAGAACAGATACGCAGTATTTT
CASSLTSIRTDTQYF
>TRBV7-9|-|15|TRBD1|TRBJ2-5
TGTGCCAGCAGCCAAGGGACAGCCCACCAAGAGACCCAGTACTTC
CASSQGTAHQETQYF
>TRBV28|-|16|TRBD2|TRBJ2-7
TGTGCCAGCAGTTTAGCCTCGGGACTAGCGGACTACGAGCAGTACTTC
CASSLASGLADYEQYF
>TRBV7-8|-|16|-|TRBJ1-1
TGTGCCAGCAGCCCAGGGGTCGGGAAATTGAACACTGAAGCTTTCTTT
CASSPGVGKLNTEAFF
>TRBV6-5|-|15|-|TRBJ2-7
TGTGCCAGCAGTAGGCCAGGGGAAGGGGCCTACGAGCAGTACTTC
CASSRPGEGAYEQYF
>TRBV7-3|once|16|TRBD1|TRBJ2-7
TGTGCCAGCAGCTTATGGGGACAGGGGTCCTCCTACGAGCAGTACTTC
CASSLWGQGSSYEQYF
>TRBV11-2|-|15|TRBD2|TRBJ2-7
TGTGCCAGCAGCTCCCTAGCGGGAGGAACCTACGAGCAGTACTTC
CASSSLAGGTYEQYF
>TRBV6-6|-|12|-|TRBJ1-4
TGTGCCAGCAGGCGGGAAGGGGAAAAACTGTTTTTT
CASRREGEKLFF